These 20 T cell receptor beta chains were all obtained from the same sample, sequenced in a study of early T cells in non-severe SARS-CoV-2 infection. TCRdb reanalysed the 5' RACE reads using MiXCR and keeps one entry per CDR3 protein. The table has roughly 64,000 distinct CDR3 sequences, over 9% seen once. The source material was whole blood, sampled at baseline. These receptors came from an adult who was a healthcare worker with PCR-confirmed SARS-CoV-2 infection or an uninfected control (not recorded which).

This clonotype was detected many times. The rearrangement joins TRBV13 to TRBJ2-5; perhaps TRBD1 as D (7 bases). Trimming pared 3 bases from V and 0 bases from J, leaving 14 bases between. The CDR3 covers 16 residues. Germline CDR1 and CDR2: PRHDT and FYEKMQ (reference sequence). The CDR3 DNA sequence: TGTGCCAGCAGCTTCTGGAGGGGGCGAAACCAAGAGACCCAGTACTTC. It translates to CASSFWRGRNQETQYF.

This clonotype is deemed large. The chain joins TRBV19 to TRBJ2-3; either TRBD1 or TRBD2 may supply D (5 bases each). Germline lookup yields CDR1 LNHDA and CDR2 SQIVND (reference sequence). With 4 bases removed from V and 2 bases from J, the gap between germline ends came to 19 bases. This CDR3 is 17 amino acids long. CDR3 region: CASSTSQRGTPTDTQYF. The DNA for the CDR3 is TGTGCCAGTAGTACTTCCCAGCGTGGGACGCCCACAGATACGCAGTATTTT. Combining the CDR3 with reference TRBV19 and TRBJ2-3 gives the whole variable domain DGGITQSPKYLFRKEGQNVTLSCEQNLNHDAMYWYRQDPGQGLRLIYYSQIVNDFQKGDIAEGYSVSREKKESFPLTVTSAQKNPTAFYLCASSTSQRGTPTDTQYFGPGTRLTVL.

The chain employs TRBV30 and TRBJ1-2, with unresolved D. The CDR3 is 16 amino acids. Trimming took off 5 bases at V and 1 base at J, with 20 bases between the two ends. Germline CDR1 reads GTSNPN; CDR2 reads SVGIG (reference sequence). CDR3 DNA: TGTGCCTGGGACCCTCCGGGAGCCTCCATTAACTATGGCTACACCTTC. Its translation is CAWDPPGASINYGYTF.

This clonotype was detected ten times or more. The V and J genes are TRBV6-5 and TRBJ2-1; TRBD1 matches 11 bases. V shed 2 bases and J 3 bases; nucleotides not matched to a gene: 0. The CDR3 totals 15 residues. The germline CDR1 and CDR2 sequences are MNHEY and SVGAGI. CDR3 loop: CASSYGTGGYNEQFF. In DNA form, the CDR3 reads TGTGCCAGCAGTTACGGGACAGGGGGCTACAATGAGCAGTTCTTC.

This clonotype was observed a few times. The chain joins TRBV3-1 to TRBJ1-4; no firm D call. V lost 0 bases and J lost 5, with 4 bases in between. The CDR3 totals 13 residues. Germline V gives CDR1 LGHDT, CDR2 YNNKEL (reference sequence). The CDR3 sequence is CASSQEGNEKLFF. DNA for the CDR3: TGTGCCAGCAGCCAAGAGGGGAATGAAAAACTGTTTTTT.

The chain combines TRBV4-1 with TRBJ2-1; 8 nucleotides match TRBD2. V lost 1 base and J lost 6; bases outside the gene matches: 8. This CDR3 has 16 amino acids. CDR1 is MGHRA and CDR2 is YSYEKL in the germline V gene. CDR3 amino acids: CASSQAASGGPNEQFF. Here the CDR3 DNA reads TGCGCCAGCAGCCAAGCCGCCAGCGGGGGACCCAATGAGCAGTTCTTC.

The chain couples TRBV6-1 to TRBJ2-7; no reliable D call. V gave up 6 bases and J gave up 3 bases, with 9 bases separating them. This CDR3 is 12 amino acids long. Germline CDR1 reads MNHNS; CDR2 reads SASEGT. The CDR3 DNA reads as TGTGCCAGCAGAGGACGTCACTACGAGCAGTACTTC. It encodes CASRGRHYEQYF.

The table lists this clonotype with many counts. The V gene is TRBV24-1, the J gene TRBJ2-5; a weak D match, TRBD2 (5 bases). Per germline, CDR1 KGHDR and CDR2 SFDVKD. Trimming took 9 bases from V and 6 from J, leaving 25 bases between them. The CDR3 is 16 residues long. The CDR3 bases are TGTGCCACCTTGATCCCGACTATTTTTGTAGGGAAGACCCAGTACTTC. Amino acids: CATLIPTIFVGKTQYF.

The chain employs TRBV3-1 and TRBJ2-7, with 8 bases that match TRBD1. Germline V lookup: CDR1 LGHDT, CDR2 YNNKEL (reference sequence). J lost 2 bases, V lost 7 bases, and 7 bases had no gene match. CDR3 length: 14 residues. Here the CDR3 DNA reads TGTGCCAGCACCTGGACAGGGAGAACCTACGAGCAGTACTTC. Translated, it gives CASTWTGRTYEQYF.

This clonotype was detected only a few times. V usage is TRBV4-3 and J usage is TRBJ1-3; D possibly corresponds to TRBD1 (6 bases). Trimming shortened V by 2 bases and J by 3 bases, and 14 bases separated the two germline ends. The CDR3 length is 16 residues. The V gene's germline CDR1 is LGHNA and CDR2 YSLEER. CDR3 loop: CASSQTGGQGGNTIYF. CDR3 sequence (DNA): TGCGCCAGCAGCCAAACGGGGGGGCAAGGTGGAAACACCATATATTTT.

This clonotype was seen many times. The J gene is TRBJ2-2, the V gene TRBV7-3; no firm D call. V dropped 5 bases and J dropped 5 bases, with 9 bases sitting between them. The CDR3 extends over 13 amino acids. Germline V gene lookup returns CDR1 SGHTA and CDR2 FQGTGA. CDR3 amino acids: CASSPTGTGELFF. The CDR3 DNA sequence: TGTGCCAGCAGCCCGACTGGGACCGGGGAGCTGTTTTTT.

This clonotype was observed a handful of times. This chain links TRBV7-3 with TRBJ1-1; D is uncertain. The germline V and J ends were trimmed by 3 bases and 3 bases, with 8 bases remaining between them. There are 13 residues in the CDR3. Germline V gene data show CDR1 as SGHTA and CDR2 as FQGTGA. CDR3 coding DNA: TGTGCCAGCAGCTTTGGGCCCTACACTGAAGCTTTCTTT. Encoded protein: CASSFGPYTEAFF.

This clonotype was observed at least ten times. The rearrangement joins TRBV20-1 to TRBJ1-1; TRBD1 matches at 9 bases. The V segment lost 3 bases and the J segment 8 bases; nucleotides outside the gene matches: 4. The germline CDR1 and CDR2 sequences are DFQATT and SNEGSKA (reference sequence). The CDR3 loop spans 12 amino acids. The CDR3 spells CSARKDRGEAFF. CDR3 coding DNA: TGCAGTGCTAGGAAGGACAGGGGAGAAGCTTTCTTT.

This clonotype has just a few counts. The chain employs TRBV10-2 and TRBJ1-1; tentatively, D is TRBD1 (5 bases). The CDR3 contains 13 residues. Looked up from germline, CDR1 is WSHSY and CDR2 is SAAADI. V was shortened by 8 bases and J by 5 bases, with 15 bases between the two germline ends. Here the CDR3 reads CASRPGEKTEAFF. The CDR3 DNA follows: TGCGCCAGCCGCCCGGGGGAAAAAACTGAAGCTTTCTTT.

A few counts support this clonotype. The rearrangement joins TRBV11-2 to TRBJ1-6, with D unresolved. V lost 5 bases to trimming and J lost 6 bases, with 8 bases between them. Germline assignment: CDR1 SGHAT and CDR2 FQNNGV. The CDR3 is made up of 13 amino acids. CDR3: CASSPSRNSPLHF. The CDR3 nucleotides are TGTGCCAGCAGCCCTAGCCGTAATTCACCCCTCCACTTT.

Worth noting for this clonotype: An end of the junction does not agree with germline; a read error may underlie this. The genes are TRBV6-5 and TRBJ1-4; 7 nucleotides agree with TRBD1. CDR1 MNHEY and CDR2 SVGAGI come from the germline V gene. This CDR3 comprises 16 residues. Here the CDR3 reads CASSPAYGDSVSSGHF. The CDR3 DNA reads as TGTGCCAGCAGTCCAGCCTATGGGGACAGCGTGTCCTCTGGCCATTTT.

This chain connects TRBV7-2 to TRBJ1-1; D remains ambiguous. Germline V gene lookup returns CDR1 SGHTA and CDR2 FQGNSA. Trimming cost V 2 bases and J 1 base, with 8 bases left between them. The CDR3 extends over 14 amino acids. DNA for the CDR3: TGTGCCAGCAGCTTACTACTAAAGAACACTGAAGCTTTCTTT. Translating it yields CASSLLLKNTEAFF.

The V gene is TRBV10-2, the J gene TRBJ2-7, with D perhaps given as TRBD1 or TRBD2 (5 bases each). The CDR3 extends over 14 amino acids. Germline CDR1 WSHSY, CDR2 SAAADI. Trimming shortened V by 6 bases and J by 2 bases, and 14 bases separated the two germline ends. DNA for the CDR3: TGCGCCAGCAGAAGAGGGGCGGCGACCTACGAGCAGTACTTC. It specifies CASRRGAATYEQYF.

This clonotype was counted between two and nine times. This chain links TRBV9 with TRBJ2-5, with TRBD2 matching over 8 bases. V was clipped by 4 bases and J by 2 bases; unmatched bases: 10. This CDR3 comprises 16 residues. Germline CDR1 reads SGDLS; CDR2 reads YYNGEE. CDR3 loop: CASSPRDRGGQETQYF. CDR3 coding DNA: TGTGCCAGCAGCCCCAGGGACCGGGGGGGGCAAGAGACCCAGTACTTC.

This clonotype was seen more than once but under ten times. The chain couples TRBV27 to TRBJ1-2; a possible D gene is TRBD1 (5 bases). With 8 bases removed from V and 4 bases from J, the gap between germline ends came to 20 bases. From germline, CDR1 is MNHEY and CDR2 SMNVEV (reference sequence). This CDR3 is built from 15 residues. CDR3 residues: CASGAGLGTVYGYTF. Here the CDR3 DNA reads TGTGCCAGCGGGGCCGGCTTAGGGACGGTCTATGGCTACACCTTC.